This T cell receptor (beta chain) stems from a study of cytomegalovirus exposure and HLA in healthy donors. Study findings and constraints: Confirmation was obtained in vitro that a few CMV-associated chains are specific for CMV antigens.

Worth noting for this clone: What it binds is not known.

CDR3 size: 14 residues. Germline V gene lookup returns CDR1 SGHTA and CDR2 FQGNSA. V lost 1 base and J 4 bases, leaving 11 bases between the germline ends. Researchers ran the PCR with 60 Vbeta and 13 Jbeta primers. Some clones are missing from TCRdb's copy, which holds only in-frame ones; the method was immunoSEQ multiplex PCR. The sample holds approximately 180,000 clones; roughly four fifths are singletons and the top ten take 4.9%. The sequencing sample was made of PBMCs. The TCR sequence derives from a woman between 18 and 29 years old in good health and CMV-seropositive. The gene calls are TRBV7-2 and TRBJ2-7; D not resolved. The CDR3 spells CASSLVKSSYEQYF. CDR3 sequence (DNA): TGTGCCAGCAGCTTAGTTAAGAGTTCTTACGAGCAGTACTTC.